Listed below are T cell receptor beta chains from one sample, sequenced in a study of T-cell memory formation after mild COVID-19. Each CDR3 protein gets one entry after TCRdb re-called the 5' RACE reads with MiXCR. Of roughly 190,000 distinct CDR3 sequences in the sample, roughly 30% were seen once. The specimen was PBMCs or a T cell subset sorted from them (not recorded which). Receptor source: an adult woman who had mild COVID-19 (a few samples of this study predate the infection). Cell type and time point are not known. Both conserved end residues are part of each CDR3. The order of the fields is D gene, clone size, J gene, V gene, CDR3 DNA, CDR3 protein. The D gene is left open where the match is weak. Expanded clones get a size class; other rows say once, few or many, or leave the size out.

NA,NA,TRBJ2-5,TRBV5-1,TGCGCCAGCAGGCTGCTCCTGGAGACCCAGTACTTC,CASRLLLETQYF
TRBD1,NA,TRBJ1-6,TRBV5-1,TGCGCCAGCCGATTGGACAGGGGCCTTGGGTCACCCCTCCACTTT,CASRLDRGLGSPLHF
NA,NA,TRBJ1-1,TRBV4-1,TGCGCCAGCAGCCAAGAGAACAGAGCGAGGGCAGCTTTCTTT,CASSQENRARAAFF
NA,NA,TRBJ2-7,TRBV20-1,TGCAGTGCTAGACAAGAGCGCGAGCAGTACTTC,CSARQEREQYF
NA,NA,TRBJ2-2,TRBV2,TGTGCCAGCAAAGAATGGGGGAACACCGGGGAGCTGTTTTTT,CASKEWGNTGELFF
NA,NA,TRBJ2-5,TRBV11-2,TGTGCCAGCAGCTTAGTTCGGAGACAAGAGACCCAGTACTTC,CASSLVRRQETQYF
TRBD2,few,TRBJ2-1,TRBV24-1,TGTGCCACCAGTGATCGCTTAACTAGCGGGAGAGCGGGGTGGATGGGCAATGAGCAGTTCTTC,CATSDRLTSGRAGWMGNEQFF
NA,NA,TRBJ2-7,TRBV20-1,TGCAGTGCTAGAGATCCATCCCGCCAGGACGGTAACTTGGGGGAGCAGTACTTC,CSARDPSRQDGNLGEQYF
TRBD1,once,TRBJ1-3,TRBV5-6,TGTGCCAGCAGCGTCCGGGACAGGAACTCTGGAAACACCATATATTTT,CASSVRDRNSGNTIYF
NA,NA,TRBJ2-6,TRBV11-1,TGTGCCAGCAGCCGGACAGAACCCTCTGGGGCCAACGTCCTGACTTTC,CASSRTEPSGANVLTF
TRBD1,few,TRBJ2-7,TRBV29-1,TGCAGCGTAGAGGACAGGGGCGGCTACGAGCAGTACTTC,CSVEDRGGYEQYF